The 21 T cell receptor beta chains below all came from one sample that was sequenced in a study of blood T cell repertoires in COVID-19. Sequencing was performed with immunoSEQ multiplex PCR; in TCRdb, only in-frame clones are kept and a portion is missing. This repertoire shows some 150,000 clones, around 87% found once; its top ten account for 2% to 2.5%. The sequencing input was peripheral blood. The receptors originated from a man between 45 and 60 years old with active COVID-19.

The chain couples TRBV21-1 to TRBJ2-7; TRBD1 was called by the table and not checked on the DNA. TRBV21-1 is marked as a pseudogene. This CDR3 contains 16 residues. CDR3 coding DNA: TGTGCCAGCAGCGCCCGAAAGACAGGGGCTAACTACGAGCAGTACTTC. Protein: CASSARKTGANYEQYF.

This rearrangement joins TRBV7-2 to TRBJ1-5, with 10 bases matching TRBD1. CDR1 and CDR2 (germline): SGHTA, FQGNSA. The J segment lost 5 bases and the V segment lost 5 bases, leaving 3 bases of the junction unmatched. The CDR3 totals 14 residues. CDR3 nucleotide sequence: TGTGCCAGCAGCCCGACAGGGGGCTATCAGCCCCAGCATTTT. It yields the protein CASSPTGGYQPQHF.

This chain links TRBV15 with TRBJ2-7; D may be TRBD2 (5 bases). Trimming pared 1 base from V and 2 bases from J, leaving 15 bases between. This CDR3 spans 16 amino acids. Looked up from germline, CDR1 is LNHNV and CDR2 is YYDKDF (reference sequence). CDR3 sequence: CATSRGFSPGTYEQYF. As DNA, the CDR3 is TGTGCCACCAGCAGAGGGTTTAGCCCGGGGACCTACGAGCAGTACTTC.

The chain joins TRBV5-1 to TRBJ2-2; a weak D match, TRBD1 (5 bases). The CDR3 has 16 residues. V shed 2 bases and J shed 3 bases, with 14 bases lying between them. Per germline, CDR1 SGHRS and CDR2 YFSETQ. CDR3 protein: CASSFQTGQHTGELFF. The CDR3 nucleotides are TGCGCCAGCAGCTTCCAGACCGGACAACACACCGGGGAGCTGTTTTTT.

The rearrangement links TRBV9 to TRBJ2-2; 10 bases are a match to TRBD1. The ends lost 5 bases at V and 0 bases at J; junction bases unmatched: 7. CDR1 is SGDLS and CDR2 is YYNGEE in the germline V gene. This CDR3 has 17 amino acids. In nucleotides, the CDR3 is TGTGCCAGCAGTTGGGCCGGGACAGGGGCGAACACCGGGGAGCTGTTTTTT. Translated, it gives CASSWAGTGANTGELFF. Full variable domain (outside the CDR3, taken from reference TRBV9 and TRBJ2-2): DSGVTQTPKHLITATGQRVTLRCSPRSGDLSVYWYQQSLDQGLQFLIQYYNGEERAKGNILERFSAQQFPDLHSELNLSSLELGDSALYFCASSWAGTGANTGELFFGEGSRLTVL.

The chain is built from TRBV3-1 (or the pseudogene TRBV3-2) and TRBJ2-2, with TRBD2 matching 14 bases. With V trimmed by 11 bases and J by 4 bases, 9 bases remained unmatched. The CDR3 covers 16 residues. Germline V gives CDR1 LGHDT, CDR2 YNNKEL (reference sequence). CDR3 protein: CAAGLGLAGGTGELFF. The DNA of the CDR3 is TGTGCCGCGGGACTCGGACTAGCGGGGGGCACCGGGGAGCTGTTTTTT.

V gene TRBV6-6 combines with J gene TRBJ2-2; possible D gene TRBD1, 6 bases. CDR3 length equals 15 residues. Germline V CDR1 and CDR2: MNHNY, SVGAGI (reference sequence). Trimming shortened V by 6 bases and J by 2 bases, and 13 bases separated the two germline ends. This CDR3 reads CASSPGTKNTGELFF. The CDR3 DNA sequence: TGTGCCAGCAGCCCCGGGACAAAAAACACCGGGGAGCTGTTTTTT.

The V and J genes are TRBV18 and TRBJ1-2, with TRBD1 identical over 9 bases. Per germline, CDR1 KGHSH and CDR2 LQKENI. This CDR3 spans 15 amino acids. Unmatched junction bases numbered 7, after V lost 4 bases and J lost 4 bases. The CDR3 reads CASSLRTGDPYGYTF. CDR3 coding DNA: TGTGCCAGCTCACTCCGGACAGGGGACCCCTATGGCTACACCTTC.

J is TRBJ1-1 and V is TRBV6-5, with D unclear. In germline, CDR1 is MNHEY, CDR2 SVGAGI. CDR3 size: 14 residues. Between the trimmed V and J ends, which lost 5 bases and 1 base, there was a span of 11 bases. The CDR3 here is CASSRQTENTEAFF. DNA of the CDR3: TGTGCCAGCAGTCGTCAAACAGAGAACACTGAAGCTTTCTTT.

The V call is TRBV5-6, the J call TRBJ1-6, with 9 bases lining up with TRBD1. There are 16 residues in the CDR3. In germline, CDR1 is SGHDT, CDR2 YYEEEE. Germline trimming cut 2 bases from V and 6 bases from J; bases unmatched to any gene: 6. The CDR3 reads CASSFMTGGVNSPLHF. The CDR3 DNA follows: TGTGCCAGCAGCTTTATGACAGGGGGGGTTAATTCACCCCTCCACTTT. The complete variable domain, with remaining parts taken from reference TRBV5-6 and TRBJ1-6, reads DAGVTQSPTHLIKTRGQQVTLRCSPKSGHDTVSWYQQALGQGPQFIFQYYEEEERQRGNFPDRFSGHQFPNYSSELNVNALLLGDSALYLCASSFMTGGVNSPLHFGNGTRLTVT.

The table lists this clone with a count of one. This chain joins TRBV10-2 and TRBJ2-7, with 8 bases aligning to TRBD2. Looked up from germline, CDR1 is WSHSY and CDR2 is SAAADI. J was trimmed by 0 bases and V by 4 bases; bases with no gene match: 2. The CDR3 has 14 amino acids. CDR3 in DNA: TGCGCCAGCAGTGTAGCGGGGTTCTCCTACGAGCAGTACTTC. Translating it yields CASSVAGFSYEQYF.

The rearrangement uses TRBV7-2 and TRBJ2-3; 11 positions agree with TRBD2. Germline loops: CDR1 SGHTA, CDR2 FQGNSA. The V segment lost 7 bases and the J segment 4 bases; nucleotides outside the gene matches: 10. The CDR3 totals 16 residues. The CDR3 sequence: CASNSGGAPRADTQYF. In DNA form, the CDR3 reads TGTGCCAGCAATAGCGGGGGGGCCCCCAGGGCAGATACGCAGTATTTT.

The J gene is TRBJ2-4, the V gene TRBV5-6; D might be TRBD2 (6 bases). Germline V lookup: CDR1 SGHDT, CDR2 YYEEEE. The CDR3 is 15 residues long. V lost 2 bases, J lost 4 bases, and 13 bases lay in between. CDR3 sequence reads: CASSFSGRTKNIQYF. The DNA of the CDR3 is TGTGCCAGCAGCTTCTCGGGGAGGACAAAAAACATTCAGTACTTC.

This sequence joins TRBV9 and TRBJ2-7, with 9 bases aligning to TRBD1. V lost 0 bases to trimming and J lost 7 bases; unmatched junction nucleotides: 5. Germline loops: CDR1 SGDLS, CDR2 YYNGEE. The CDR3 is 14 amino acids. CDR3 sequence reads: CASSVATGGREQYF. CDR3 sequence (DNA): TGTGCCAGCAGCGTAGCTACAGGGGGCCGGGAGCAGTACTTC.

The chain couples TRBV10-3 to TRBJ1-2; D gene ambiguous. V was trimmed by 2 bases and J by 5 bases, leaving 9 bases between them. The CDR3 totals 13 residues. In germline, CDR1 is ENHRY, CDR2 SYGVKD. The CDR3 sequence is CAISEAAYYGYTF. The CDR3 coding sequence is TGTGCCATCAGTGAGGCAGCGTATTATGGCTACACCTTC.

The gene calls are TRBV29-1 and TRBJ1-4; TRBD1 matches 8 bases. CDR3 size: 14 residues. V trimming: 0 bases; J trimming: 8 bases; junction bases outside the gene matches: 5. The germline V gene has CDR1 SQVTM and CDR2 ANQGSEA. In DNA form, the CDR3 reads TGCAGCGTTGAAGATCCCAGGGGGCGAGAAAAACTGTTTTTT. Residues: CSVEDPRGREKLFF. Variable domain in full (rest from reference TRBV29-1 and TRBJ1-4): SAVISQKPSRDICQRGTSLTIQCQVDSQVTMMFWYRQQPGQSLTLIATANQGSEATYESGFVIDKFPISRPNLTFSTLTVSNMSPEDSSIYLCSVEDPRGREKLFFGSGTQLSVL.

The J gene is TRBJ1-5, the V gene TRBV6-1, with a possible D match to TRBD1 (5 bases). The CDR3 loop spans 17 amino acids. The germline CDR1 and CDR2 sequences are MNHNS and SASEGT. V lost 3 bases and J 0 bases, leaving 15 bases between the germline ends. CDR3 region: CASSDPAGTVSNQPQHF. CDR3 DNA: TGTGCCAGCAGTGACCCTGCGGGGACGGTTAGCAATCAGCCCCAGCATTTT.

The chain employs TRBV5-8 and TRBJ1-1; D perhaps matches TRBD1 (5 bases). V was clipped by 5 bases and J by 5 bases, with 16 bases between them. The CDR3 has 14 residues. The germline V gene encodes CDR1 SGHTS and CDR2 YDEGEE. The CDR3 spells CASRTAQGRTEAFF. As DNA, the CDR3 is TGTGCCAGCAGGACTGCTCAGGGCAGGACTGAAGCTTTCTTT. The variable domain in full, completed from reference TRBV5-8 and TRBJ1-1, reads EAGVTQSPTHLIKTRGQQATLRCSPISGHTSVYWYQQALGLGLQFLLWYDEGEERNRGNFPPRFSGRQFPNYSSELNVNALELEDSALYLCASRTAQGRTEAFFGQGTRLTVV.

As for this clone: The same CDR3 is also encoded by other DNA sequences in this sample. The genes are TRBV9 and TRBJ2-7; D is perhaps TRBD1 (6 bases). Trimming shortened V by 4 bases and J by 3 bases, and 14 bases separated the two germline ends. This CDR3 contains 14 residues. Germline CDR1 is SGDLS and CDR2 is YYNGEE. Here the CDR3 DNA reads TGTGCCAGCAGCATGGGGGCGAATAGCTACGAGCAGTACTTC. Residues: CASSMGANSYEQYF. The whole variable domain, filled in from reference TRBV9 and TRBJ2-7, reads DSGVTQTPKHLITATGQRVTLRCSPRSGDLSVYWYQQSLDQGLQFLIQYYNGEERAKGNILERFSAQQFPDLHSELNLSSLELGDSALYFCASSMGANSYEQYFGPGTRLTVT.

The chain recombines TRBV5-6 with TRBJ1-1, with D maybe TRBD1 (6 bases). The germline V and J ends were trimmed by 4 bases and 1 base, with 14 bases remaining between them. CDR1 SGHDT and CDR2 YYEEEE come from the germline V gene. The CDR3 runs to 15 residues. CDR3 DNA: TGTGCCAGCAGCCGAGTCTGGACAGAGAACACTGAAGCTTTCTTT. Residues: CASSRVWTENTEAFF.

In its sample, this clone was seen once. V and J are TRBV7-9 and TRBJ1-5; D may be TRBD1 (5 bases). CDR3 length: 15 amino acids. The V and J ends lost 3 bases and 6 bases respectively, with 15 bases between them. Germline CDR1 SEHNR, CDR2 FQNEAQ (reference sequence). The CDR3 loop is CASSLVGVDSQPQHF. CDR3 DNA: TGTGCCAGCAGCTTGGTAGGGGTTGACAGTCAGCCCCAGCATTTT.